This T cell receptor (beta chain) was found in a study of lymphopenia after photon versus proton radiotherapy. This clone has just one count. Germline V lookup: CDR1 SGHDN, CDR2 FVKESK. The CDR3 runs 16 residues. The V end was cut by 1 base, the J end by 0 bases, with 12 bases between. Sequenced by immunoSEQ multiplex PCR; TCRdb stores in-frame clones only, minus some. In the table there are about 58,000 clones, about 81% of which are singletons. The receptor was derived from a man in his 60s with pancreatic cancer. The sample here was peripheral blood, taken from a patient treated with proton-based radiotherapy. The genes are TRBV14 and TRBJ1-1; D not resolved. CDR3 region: CASSQAGGRMNTEAFF. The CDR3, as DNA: TGTGCCAGCAGCCAAGCAGGTGGGAGAATGAACACTGAAGCTTTCTTT.